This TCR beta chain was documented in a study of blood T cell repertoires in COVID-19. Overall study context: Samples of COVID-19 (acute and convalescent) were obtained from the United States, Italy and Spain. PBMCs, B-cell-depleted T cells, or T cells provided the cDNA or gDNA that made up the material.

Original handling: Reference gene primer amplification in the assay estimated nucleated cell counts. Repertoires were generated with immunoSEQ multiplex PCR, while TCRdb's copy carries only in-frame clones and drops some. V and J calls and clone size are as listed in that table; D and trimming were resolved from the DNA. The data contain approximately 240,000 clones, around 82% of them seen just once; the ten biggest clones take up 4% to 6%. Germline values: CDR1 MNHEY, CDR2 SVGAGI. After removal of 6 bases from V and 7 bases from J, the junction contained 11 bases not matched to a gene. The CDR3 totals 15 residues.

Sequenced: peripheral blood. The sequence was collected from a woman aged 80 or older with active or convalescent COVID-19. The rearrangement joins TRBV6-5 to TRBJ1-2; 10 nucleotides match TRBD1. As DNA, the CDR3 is TGTGCCAGCAGACGTTTGGGACAGGGGATGGGTGGCTACACCTTC. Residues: CASRRLGQGMGGYTF.